A single sample is the source of the 12 T cell receptor beta chains below, sequenced in a study of cytomegalovirus exposure and HLA in healthy donors. PCR was performed using 60 Vbeta and 13 Jbeta primers. Some clones are missing from TCRdb's copy, which holds only in-frame ones; the method was immunoSEQ multiplex PCR. The data contain 150,000 to 200,000 clones, more than 75% of them singletons. The sample was PBMCs. The origin of the receptors is a woman aged 40 to 49 in good health and CMV-seronegative.

V and J are TRBV5-4 and TRBJ2-3, with 10 bases lining up with TRBD2. This CDR3 is 20 amino acids long. The ends lost 6 bases at V and 0 bases at J; junction bases unmatched: 19. Germline CDR1 reads SGHNT; CDR2 reads YYREEE (reference sequence). The CDR3 loop reads CASTPKSPSGRSPSTDTQYF. The CDR3 nucleotides read TGTGCCAGCACCCCAAAGTCCCCTAGCGGGAGATCCCCTAGCACAGATACGCAGTATTTT.

This chain links TRBV5-4 with TRBJ2-5; possibly TRBD1 for D (5 bases). This CDR3 has 16 residues. The V and J ends lost 2 bases and 2 bases respectively, with 16 bases between them. Germline CDR1 and CDR2: SGHNT and YYREEE (reference sequence). CDR3 sequence (DNA): TGTGCCAGCAGCTTTGGCGACAGTTTATTTCAAGAGACCCAGTACTTC. Encoded protein: CASSFGDSLFQETQYF.

The V and J genes are TRBV19 and TRBJ2-6; D perhaps matches TRBD1 (6 bases). V lost 3 bases and J 0 bases, leaving 9 bases between the germline ends. This CDR3 has 16 amino acids. Germline V gene sequence: CDR1 LNHDA, CDR2 SQIVND (reference sequence). The CDR3 DNA reads TGTGCCAGTAGTATTGGACAGCTCTCTGGGGCCAACGTCCTGACTTTC. Protein: CASSIGQLSGANVLTF.

The chain employs TRBV5-1 and TRBJ1-2; TRBD1 might be the D (6 bases). The ends were cut back, 1 base at V and 2 bases at J, with 12 bases in the middle. The germline V gene has CDR1 SGHRS and CDR2 YFSETQ. This CDR3 region has 15 residues. In DNA, the CDR3 is TGCGCCAGCAGCTTGTCAGGGGTCCCGAACTATGGCTACACCTTC. Its protein product is CASSLSGVPNYGYTF.

Only one count was recorded for this clone. This chain uses TRBV4-2 with TRBJ2-3, with TRBD2 as a possible D gene (6 bases). V lost 5 bases and J lost 3, with 15 bases in between. The CDR3 has 15 residues. Germline V lookup: CDR1 LGHNA, CDR2 YNFKEQ. CDR3 amino acids: CASSYLEGVTDTQYF. The CDR3 coding sequence is TGTGCCAGCAGCTACCTGGAGGGAGTTACAGATACGCAGTATTTT.

V usage is TRBV12-5 and J usage is TRBJ2-3; a weak D match, TRBD1 (6 bases). The V and J ends lost 6 bases and 0 bases respectively, with 22 bases between them. This CDR3 comprises 18 residues. Germline V lookup: CDR1 LGHNT, CDR2 FRNRAP. CDR3 in DNA: TGTGCTAGTGGCCTCACGTTGGGGGCAGGAACTAGCACAGATACGCAGTATTTT. Translation: CASGLTLGAGTSTDTQYF.

This chain connects TRBV2 to TRBJ2-5, with D maybe TRBD1 (5 bases). Trimming took 4 bases from V and 4 from J, leaving 13 bases between them. Germline CDR1 SNHLY, CDR2 FYNNEI. This CDR3 contains 14 residues. CDR3 nucleotide sequence: TGTGCCAGCAGTGTTGGGTCAAGGGGAGAGACCCAGTACTTC. It codes for CASSVGSRGETQYF.

This clone was observed a handful of times. The CDR3 spells CASSSPNEQFF. The CDR3 DNA reads TGTGCCAGCAGCTCCCCGAATGAGCAGTTCTTC. The chain uses TRBV7-9 and TRBJ2-1; D call uncertain. Germline V CDR1 and CDR2: SEHNR, FQNEAQ (reference sequence). The length of the CDR3 is 11 residues. V was cut by 4 bases and J by 7 bases, with 5 bases left in between. Drawing the rest from reference TRBV7-9 and TRBJ2-1, the complete variable domain is DTGVSQNPRHKITKRGQNVTFRCDPISEHNRLYWYRQTLGQGPEFLTYFQNEAQLEKSRLLSDRFSAERPKGSFSTLEIQRTEQGDSAMYLCASSSPNEQFFGPGTRLTVL.

The chain links TRBV19 to TRBJ1-1; 9 bases are shared with TRBD1. V dropped 8 bases and J dropped 7; count of bases not matched to a gene: 11. Germline CDR1 reads LNHDA; CDR2 reads SQIVND (reference sequence). This CDR3 has 14 residues. The CDR3 is CASLTGTGISEAFF. The CDR3 DNA is TGTGCCAGTCTCACCGGGACAGGGATTAGTGAAGCTTTCTTT.

V and J are TRBV7-3 and TRBJ2-1; D call uncertain. Germline CDR1 is SGHTA and CDR2 is FQGTGA. V was pared by 2 bases and J by 6 bases, with 11 bases between. This CDR3 has 14 amino acids. CDR3 bases: TGTGCCAGCAGCTTAGGCACGTCCCCCAATGAGCAGTTCTTC. It encodes CASSLGTSPNEQFF.

This sequence joins TRBV5-5 and TRBJ2-5; tentatively, D is TRBD1 (6 bases). This CDR3 spans 15 amino acids. The ends were cut back, 1 base at V and 1 base at J, with 11 bases in the middle. CDR1 is SGHKS, CDR2 YYEKEE, per germline (reference sequence). This CDR3 is CASSLPHRVQETQYF. CDR3 coding DNA: TGTGCCAGCAGCTTGCCCCACAGGGTCCAAGAGACCCAGTACTTC.

This clone was recorded once. The V gene is TRBV19, the J gene TRBJ2-5; 7 bases line up with TRBD1. With the DNA end fitting TRBJ2-7 better, the J assignment may be wrong. This CDR3 is 13 amino acids long. The germline CDR1 and CDR2 sequences are LNHDA and SQIVND (reference sequence). CDR3: CATANRGVDEQYF. The CDR3 nucleotides read TGTGCCACCGCGAACAGGGGAGTGGACGAGCAGTACTTC.